This T cell receptor (beta chain) emerged from a study of cytomegalovirus exposure and HLA in healthy donors. The primer mix had 60 Vbeta and 13 Jbeta primers. Profiling relied on immunoSEQ multiplex PCR, and the TCRdb table lists in-frame clones only, not all of them. In the table there are some 170,000 clones, approximately 78% of which are singletons. With 8 bases removed from V and 2 bases from J, the gap between germline ends came to 7 bases. CDR3 length: 12 amino acids. CDR1 is MNHEY and CDR2 is SMNVEV in the germline V gene (reference sequence). A remark on this clone: Its specificity is not known.

Study-wide points: CMV serostatus was the sole immune exposure information available.

The TCR sequence derives from a woman between 18 and 29 years old in good health and CMV-seronegative. Source material: PBMCs. The chain is built from TRBV27 and TRBJ1-5; D may be TRBD1 (6 bases). CDR3 sequence reads: CASRQGNQPQHF. DNA of the CDR3: TGTGCCAGCCGACAGGGCAATCAGCCCCAGCATTTT.